These 5 T cell receptor beta chains originate from one sample sequenced in a study of blood T cell repertoires in COVID-19. Using immunoSEQ multiplex PCR, the repertoire was profiled, and TCRdb retains in-frame clones only, with some absent. The repertoire holds roughly 220,000 clones, with 70% to 90% as singletons. Sequencing input: peripheral blood. The receptor source for this set is a man aged 50 or older who had recovered from COVID-19.

This chain links TRBV5-6 with TRBJ2-7; 7 nucleotides line up with TRBD1. The CDR3 has 14 amino acids. V lost 5 bases, J lost 2 bases, and 7 bases stayed unmatched. CDR1 is SGHDT, CDR2 YYEEEE, per germline. CDR3 sequence: CASSLPGQPYEQYF. The CDR3, as DNA: TGTGCCAGCAGTTTACCGGGACAGCCCTACGAGCAGTACTTC. Based on the CDR3 plus reference TRBV5-6 and TRBJ2-7, the full variable domain is DAGVTQSPTHLIKTRGQQVTLRCSPKSGHDTVSWYQQALGQGPQFIFQYYEEEERQRGNFPDRFSGHQFPNYSSELNVNALLLGDSALYLCASSLPGQPYEQYFGPGTRLTVT.

The chain employs TRBV30 and TRBJ2-2; 11 nucleotides align to TRBD2. Germline CDR1 GTSNPN, CDR2 SVGIG (reference sequence). The CDR3 covers 17 residues. J gave up 5 bases and V 2 bases, and 10 bases lay outside the gene matches. CDR3 DNA: TGTGCCTGGAGTCCTTTAGCGGGAGGGCCAGGAACCGGGGAGCTGTTTTTT. It encodes CAWSPLAGGPGTGELFF.

The J gene is TRBJ1-4, the V gene TRBV7-9; D unclear. The V and J ends lost 3 bases and 8 bases respectively, with 4 bases between them. Germline CDR1 and CDR2: SEHNR and FQNEAQ (reference sequence). The CDR3 extends over 11 amino acids. The CDR3 DNA reads TGTGCCAGCAGCTTCCAGGAAAAACTGTTTTTT. Amino acids: CASSFQEKLFF.

V is TRBV6-6 and J is TRBJ1-5; 7 bases fit TRBD1. The ends lost 8 bases at V and 1 base at J; junction bases unmatched: 2. Germline V gives CDR1 MNHNY, CDR2 SVGAGI (reference sequence). The CDR3 extends over 13 amino acids. DNA for the CDR3: TGTGCCAGCCGACAGGGAAGCAATCAGCCCCAGCATTTT. It codes for CASRQGSNQPQHF.

The chain uses TRBV5-1 and TRBJ1-1, with D tentatively TRBD1 (5 bases). From germline, CDR1 is SGHRS and CDR2 YFSETQ. The V end lost 0 bases, the J end lost 2 bases, and 11 bases lay between the germline ends. The CDR3 is 15 amino acids. CDR3 nucleotide sequence: TGCGCCAGCAGCTTGGTTCAGGGTGGTAACACTGAAGCTTTCTTT. Its translation is CASSLVQGGNTEAFF.